The clone carrying this T cell receptor beta chain was found a few times. Antigen unknown. The length of the CDR3 is 15 residues. Losses at the gene ends were 9 bases for V and 2 bases for J; bases not matched to a gene: 7. The germline V gene encodes CDR1 KGHDR and CDR2 SFDVKD. This record comes from a study of molecular identifiers for immune sequencing clone quantification. Notes on the study in general: Highly expanded clone sizes could be underestimated by identical TCR molecules that share a barcode.

It was from about 21,000 to 970,000 sorted cells, with 10%, 30% or 50% RNA, that naive CD8 libraries came. In preparing bulk TCR libraries, previously described methods and listed TCR primers were used. One entry per CDR3 protein results from TCRdb running MiXCR on the PCR reads. Of about 640,000 distinct CDR3 sequences listed, around 20% were seen once; the top ten hold roughly 0.83%. Sequenced material: naive CD8+ T cells from blood, with Jurkat cell RNA spiked in. Subset reported: FACS-sorted CD8+CD4-CCR7+CD45RA+ naive T cells. This clonotype was sampled from a human donor in good health. Some libraries in this study had Jurkat cell RNA spiked in. V gene TRBV24-1 combines with J gene TRBJ2-7; TRBD2 matches at 12 bases. The CDR3 sequence is CATAASGRAPYEQYF. The CDR3 DNA reads as TGTGCCACCGCCGCTAGCGGGAGGGCCCCCTACGAGCAGTACTTC.